A single sample is the source of the 16 T cell receptor beta chains below, sequenced in a study of T cell responses to AZD1222 COVID-19 vaccine. Using immunoSEQ multiplex PCR, the repertoire was profiled, and TCRdb retains in-frame clones only, with some absent. There are some 170,000 clones in the sample; approximately 90% occur only once, and over 1.5% lies in the top ten. The specimen comprised peripheral blood, sampled 28 days after the second AZD1222 dose. These receptors were collected from an adult who received the AZD1222 COVID-19 vaccine.

The genes are TRBV11-3 and TRBJ2-1, with a possible D match to TRBD2 (5 bases). The CDR3 is made up of 17 amino acids. V gave up 5 bases and J gave up 5 bases, with 22 bases separating them. The germline V gene encodes CDR1 SGHNT and CDR2 YENEEA. CDR3 nucleotide sequence: TGTGCCAGCAGCCCCCCTTCGTGGCTAGCCGAAAACAATGAGCAGTTCTTC. Protein: CASSPPSWLAENNEQFF.

The chain employs TRBV21-1 and TRBJ2-3; TRBD1 is taken as the D call from the table, unchecked against the DNA. TRBV21-1 has pseudogene status. There are 11 residues in the CDR3. The CDR3 region has the DNA TGTGCCAGGGCGACAGTCTATACGCAGTATTTT. This gives the protein CARATVYTQYF.

V usage is TRBV7-2 and J usage is TRBJ1-6; 10 nucleotides match TRBD1. The germline CDR1 and CDR2 sequences are SGHTA and FQGNSA. This CDR3 is built from 17 residues. V gave up 5 bases and J gave up 1 base; unmatched junction bases: 5. CDR3 DNA: TGTGCCAGCAGCACCCGGGACAGGGGTTCCTATAATTCACCCCTCCACTTT. This gives the protein CASSTRDRGSYNSPLHF.

The rearrangement uses TRBV7-2 and TRBJ2-7; a weak D match, TRBD1 (6 bases). Between the trimmed V and J ends, which lost 5 bases and 2 bases, there was a span of 16 bases. The CDR3 totals 15 residues. The germline CDR1 and CDR2 sequences are SGHTA and FQGNSA. The CDR3 reads CASSGRDTGAYEQYF. The CDR3 DNA sequence: TGTGCCAGCAGCGGACGGGACACCGGGGCCTACGAGCAGTACTTC.

The genes are TRBV15 and TRBJ2-5; a possible D gene is TRBD1 (6 bases). The CDR3 sequence is 14 residues long. Germline V lookup: CDR1 LNHNV, CDR2 YYDKDF (reference sequence). V was trimmed by 0 bases and J by 5 bases, leaving 10 bases between them. The CDR3 spells CATSREQGQETQYF. As DNA, the CDR3 is TGTGCCACCAGCAGAGAACAGGGCCAGGAGACCCAGTACTTC.

The chain joins TRBV30 to TRBJ2-1, with 9 bases matching TRBD2. CDR1 and CDR2 from the germline V gene are GTSNPN and SVGIG (reference sequence). This CDR3 comprises 14 residues. Trimming cost V 3 bases and J 7 bases; bases outside gene matches: 7. CDR3 nucleotide sequence: TGTGCCTGGAGGAGGGCGGGAGGGTTGAATGAGCAGTTCTTC. Its protein product is CAWRRAGGLNEQFF.

The chain joins TRBV6-1 to TRBJ2-1; 7 nucleotides align to TRBD2. The J segment lost 10 bases and the V segment lost 2 bases, leaving 11 bases of the junction unmatched. The CDR3 has 15 amino acids. Germline V gene data show CDR1 as MNHNS and CDR2 as SASEGT. The CDR3 loop is CASSEHTAREGEQFF. CDR3 sequence (DNA): TGTGCCAGCAGTGAACACACCGCCAGGGAGGGGGAGCAGTTCTTC.

V is TRBV9 and J is TRBJ2-2; no clear D gene. CDR1 is SGDLS and CDR2 is YYNGEE in the germline V gene. The CDR3 is 15 amino acids. Trimming took off 0 bases at V and 5 bases at J, with 11 bases between the two ends. The CDR3: CASSVAAAVTGELFF. The DNA of the CDR3 is TGTGCCAGCAGCGTAGCTGCGGCCGTTACCGGGGAGCTGTTTTTT.

Concerning this clone: The sample holds other DNA sequences that translate to the same CDR3. The genes are TRBV7-9 and TRBJ1-5; D call uncertain. Germline CDR1 reads SEHNR; CDR2 reads FQNEAQ (reference sequence). This CDR3 is built from 14 residues. Trimming removed 1 base from V and 4 bases from J, with 8 bases in between. The CDR3 protein is CASSLGGGNQPQHF. The CDR3 DNA reads as TGTGCCAGCAGCTTAGGGGGAGGAAATCAGCCCCAGCATTTT.

The chain carries TRBV6-5 and TRBJ1-2; 7 nucleotides agree with TRBD1. Germline V CDR1 and CDR2: MNHEY, SVGAGI. The junction had 8 bases not matched to a gene; V was cut back by 4 bases and J by 0 bases. The CDR3 has 16 amino acids. This chain's CDR3 is CASSWGQPASNYGYTF. CDR3 DNA sequence: TGTGCCAGCAGTTGGGGACAGCCAGCTTCTAACTATGGCTACACCTTC.

The V call is TRBV19, the J call TRBJ1-5; 10 positions match TRBD1. V gave up 0 bases and J gave up 4 bases; unmatched junction bases: 3. This CDR3 contains 16 residues. CDR1 LNHDA and CDR2 SQIVND come from the germline V gene (reference sequence). In nucleotides, the CDR3 is TGTGCCAGTAGTATAGAGGACAGGGGGAGGAATCAGCCCCAGCATTTT. This encodes CASSIEDRGRNQPQHF.

This sequence joins TRBV2 and TRBJ1-1; no clear D. The ends were cut back, 3 bases at V and 0 bases at J, with 8 bases in the middle. The germline V gene has CDR1 SNHLY and CDR2 FYNNEI. The CDR3 has 14 amino acids. The CDR3 reads CASSDSVMNTEAFF. DNA of the CDR3: TGTGCCAGCAGTGATTCCGTTATGAACACTGAAGCTTTCTTT. Complete variable domain (other parts from reference TRBV2 and TRBJ1-1): EPEVTQTPSHQVTQMGQEVILRCVPISNHLYFYWYRQILGQKVEFLVSFYNNEISEKSEIFDDQFSVERPDGSNFTLKIRSTKLEDSAMYFCASSDSVMNTEAFFGQGTRLTVV.

This clone occurred a few times. This chain connects TRBV11-2 to TRBJ2-7; 10 nucleotides align to TRBD2. J was trimmed by 1 base and V by 8 bases; bases with no gene match: 17. CDR3 length: 18 amino acids. CDR1 is SGHAT, CDR2 FQNNGV, per germline. The CDR3 DNA sequence: TGTGCCAGCGAGGTAGGGGTAGCGGGGGGTCCCCGATCCTACGAGCAGTACTTC. It specifies CASEVGVAGGPRSYEQYF.

As DNA, the CDR3 is TGTGCCAGCAGCCCTCATGTACCGGGACAGCAACCCTACGAGCAGTACTTC. It specifies CASSPHVPGQQPYEQYF. The rearrangement joins TRBV9 to TRBJ2-7; 7 bases agree with TRBD1. The junction had 15 bases not matched to a gene; V was cut back by 4 bases and J by 2 bases. The CDR3 is 17 amino acids. In germline, CDR1 is SGDLS, CDR2 YYNGEE.

This clone was seen more than once but under ten times. Here the CDR3 DNA reads TGTGCCAGCAGCTTAGGCGAGAACAGCCCTACTCCGTATGGCTACACCTTC. As protein: CASSLGENSPTPYGYTF. V gene TRBV7-9 combines with J gene TRBJ1-2; no reliable D call. The CDR3 contains 17 residues. Germline CDR1 and CDR2: SEHNR and FQNEAQ (reference sequence). V lost 1 base and J 5 bases, leaving 20 bases between the germline ends.

The chain uses TRBV7-8 and TRBJ1-6; no firm D call. Germline V gene sequence: CDR1 SGHVS, CDR2 FQNEAQ. This CDR3 has 13 residues. Trimming removed 1 base at V and 7 bases at J, with 5 bases between. The CDR3 DNA reads TGTGCCAGCAGCTTAGAGGGCAATTCACCCCTCCACTTT. Its translation is CASSLEGNSPLHF.